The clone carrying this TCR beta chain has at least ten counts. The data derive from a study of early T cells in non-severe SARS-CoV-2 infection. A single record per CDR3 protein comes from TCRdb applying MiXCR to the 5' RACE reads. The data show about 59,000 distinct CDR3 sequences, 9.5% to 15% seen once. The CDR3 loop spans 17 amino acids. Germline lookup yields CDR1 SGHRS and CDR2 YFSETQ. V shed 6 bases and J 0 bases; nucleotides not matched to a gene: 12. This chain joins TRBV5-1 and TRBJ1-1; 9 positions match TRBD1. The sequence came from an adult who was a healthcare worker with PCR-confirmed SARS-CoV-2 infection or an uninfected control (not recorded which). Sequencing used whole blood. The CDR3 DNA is TGCGCCAGCACCGGCGGGACAGGGACCTTCATGAACACTGAAGCTTTCTTT. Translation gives CASTGGTGTFMNTEAFF. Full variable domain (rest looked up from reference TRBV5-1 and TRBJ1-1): KAGVTQTPRYLIKTRGQQVTLSCSPISGHRSVSWYQQTPGQGLQFLFEYFSETQRNKGNFPGRFSGRQFSNSRSEMNVSTLELGDSALYLCASTGGTGTFMNTEAFFGQGTRLTVV.